This TCR beta chain stems from a study of CD8 T cells in ankylosing spondylitis. Study-level results: Disease-linked clones bore a CD8+ phenotype and were relatively rare in peripheral blood. Significant enrichment of disease-linked clones was reportedly seen in matched ankylosing spondylitis synovial fluid. Typical of ankylosing spondylitis blood, it appeared, was a TCR beta motif of 7 or 8 highly homologous variants.

Points on this clonotype: Its antigen is not identified.

The CDR3 length is 14 residues. Germline V gives CDR1 GTSNPN, CDR2 SVGIG (reference sequence). Deletions cut 0 bases from V and 4 bases from J, with 9 bases between. Quantitative 5'-RACE was performed with molecular barcodes, and it yielded the TCR beta libraries. Each CDR3 protein is one row after TCRdb ran MiXCR on the 5' RACE reads. This table has 390,000 or so distinct CDR3 sequences, approximately 20% appearing once. The clonotype was recovered from a male donor with ankylosing spondylitis. J is TRBJ2-2 and V is TRBV30, with D hard to call. Sequences were obtained from blood, either unsorted or a sorted T cell fraction (not recorded which). The CDR3 sequence: CAWSVRTSTGELFF. DNA for the CDR3: TGTGCCTGGAGTGTACGGACCTCCACCGGGGAGCTGTTTTTT.